Described below is a single TCR beta chain sequence and its context. What it binds is not known. Per the germline V gene, CDR1 is MDHEN and CDR2 is SYDVKM. This CDR3 contains 14 residues. The V end lost 7 bases, the J end lost 4 bases, and 14 bases lay between the germline ends. The record originates from a study of post-analysis software for immune sequencing data. Background on the study: As for disease course, relapsing-remitting, secondary progressive and progressive-relapsing multiple sclerosis were all included. Study-wide findings and caveats: Five TRBV segments occurring more often in patients than controls included TRBV5-6, TRBV5-1 and TRBV20-1. Significantly lower normalized Chao1 diversity was seen in multiple sclerosis patients than in controls.

Unique molecular identifiers were carried by the TCR beta cDNA libraries. The source material, roughly 0.9 to 11 million T cells, gave rise to roughly 0.5 million cDNA molecules. From the PCR reads, TCRdb called clonotypes with MiXCR, one entry per CDR3 protein. This table has approximately 350,000 distinct CDR3 sequences, around 37% appearing once. The sequence came from a girl aged 10 to 17 with multiple sclerosis. The rearrangement joins TRBV28 to TRBJ2-1; D is tentatively TRBD1 or TRBD2 (5 bases each). Sample: blood. Here the CDR3 reads CASTTPGLYNEQFF. CDR3 nucleotide sequence: TGTGCCAGCACCACTCCGGGGCTATACAATGAGCAGTTCTTC.